The 3 T cell receptor beta chains below all came from one sample that was sequenced in a study of siplizumab effects on memory and regulatory T cells. Produced via immunoSEQ multiplex PCR; TCRdb's table is partial and in-frame only. The sample includes roughly 93,000 clones, about 95% of them seen just once. Sequenced sample: non-Treg CD4+ T cells sorted from blood. The receptors stem from a human donor in good health.

The rearrangement uses TRBV2 and TRBJ2-5; the D is unclear. V lost 7 bases and J lost 4, with 7 bases in between. The CDR3 contains 11 residues. The germline gives CDR1 SNHLY, CDR2 FYNNEI. The CDR3 coding sequence is TGTGCCAGCACACTAACAGAGACCCAGTACTTC. This translates into CASTLTETQYF.

The count of this clone is one. The V and J genes are TRBV19 and TRBJ2-3, with D tentatively TRBD2 (7 bases). This CDR3 has 15 amino acids. CDR1 is LNHDA and CDR2 is SQIVND in the germline V gene (reference sequence). Trimming took off 11 bases at V and 2 bases at J, with 20 bases between the two ends. CDR3 in amino acids: CAVGGGTRATDTQYF. The DNA of the CDR3 is TGTGCCGTAGGGGGGGGCACTAGAGCCACAGATACGCAGTATTTT.

This rearrangement joins TRBV10-3 to TRBJ2-3; D unclear. The length of the CDR3 is 16 residues. Deletions cut 8 bases from V and 1 base from J, with 19 bases between. The germline CDR1 and CDR2 sequences are ENHRY and SYGVKD. The CDR3 reads CAIGTVRSVGTDTQYF. The CDR3 coding sequence is TGTGCCATCGGAACAGTAAGGAGCGTAGGCACAGATACGCAGTATTTT.